Reported below is one TCR beta chain. Its antigen remains unknown. Naive CD8 isolation took CD45RO-negative cells positively selected for CCR7 and excluded terminally differentiated effector memory CD45RA+ cells. Using immunoSEQ multiplex PCR, the repertoire was profiled, and TCRdb retains in-frame clones only, with some absent. Seen here are under 2,000,000 clones, about 95% observed once, and the top ten hold under 1.5%. The sample comes from a study of shared clonotypes between healthy human individuals. The study, taken as a whole, reports: Though the depth was large, rarefaction showed that sorted-subset sequencing was incomplete.

The CDR3 runs to 15 residues. Germline CDR1 and CDR2: MDHEN and SYDVKM. Trimming took off 3 bases at V and 7 bases at J, with 16 bases between the two ends. This clonotype was obtained from a man aged 18 to 30 in good health. The sequencing sample was made of naive CD8+ T cells sorted from blood. V usage is TRBV28 and J usage is TRBJ1-5; weak D call: TRBD1 (5 bases). The DNA for the CDR3 is TGTGCCAGCAGTTTTCCGGGGACGGGGTACCAGCCCCAGCATTTT. Translating gives CASSFPGTGYQPQHF.